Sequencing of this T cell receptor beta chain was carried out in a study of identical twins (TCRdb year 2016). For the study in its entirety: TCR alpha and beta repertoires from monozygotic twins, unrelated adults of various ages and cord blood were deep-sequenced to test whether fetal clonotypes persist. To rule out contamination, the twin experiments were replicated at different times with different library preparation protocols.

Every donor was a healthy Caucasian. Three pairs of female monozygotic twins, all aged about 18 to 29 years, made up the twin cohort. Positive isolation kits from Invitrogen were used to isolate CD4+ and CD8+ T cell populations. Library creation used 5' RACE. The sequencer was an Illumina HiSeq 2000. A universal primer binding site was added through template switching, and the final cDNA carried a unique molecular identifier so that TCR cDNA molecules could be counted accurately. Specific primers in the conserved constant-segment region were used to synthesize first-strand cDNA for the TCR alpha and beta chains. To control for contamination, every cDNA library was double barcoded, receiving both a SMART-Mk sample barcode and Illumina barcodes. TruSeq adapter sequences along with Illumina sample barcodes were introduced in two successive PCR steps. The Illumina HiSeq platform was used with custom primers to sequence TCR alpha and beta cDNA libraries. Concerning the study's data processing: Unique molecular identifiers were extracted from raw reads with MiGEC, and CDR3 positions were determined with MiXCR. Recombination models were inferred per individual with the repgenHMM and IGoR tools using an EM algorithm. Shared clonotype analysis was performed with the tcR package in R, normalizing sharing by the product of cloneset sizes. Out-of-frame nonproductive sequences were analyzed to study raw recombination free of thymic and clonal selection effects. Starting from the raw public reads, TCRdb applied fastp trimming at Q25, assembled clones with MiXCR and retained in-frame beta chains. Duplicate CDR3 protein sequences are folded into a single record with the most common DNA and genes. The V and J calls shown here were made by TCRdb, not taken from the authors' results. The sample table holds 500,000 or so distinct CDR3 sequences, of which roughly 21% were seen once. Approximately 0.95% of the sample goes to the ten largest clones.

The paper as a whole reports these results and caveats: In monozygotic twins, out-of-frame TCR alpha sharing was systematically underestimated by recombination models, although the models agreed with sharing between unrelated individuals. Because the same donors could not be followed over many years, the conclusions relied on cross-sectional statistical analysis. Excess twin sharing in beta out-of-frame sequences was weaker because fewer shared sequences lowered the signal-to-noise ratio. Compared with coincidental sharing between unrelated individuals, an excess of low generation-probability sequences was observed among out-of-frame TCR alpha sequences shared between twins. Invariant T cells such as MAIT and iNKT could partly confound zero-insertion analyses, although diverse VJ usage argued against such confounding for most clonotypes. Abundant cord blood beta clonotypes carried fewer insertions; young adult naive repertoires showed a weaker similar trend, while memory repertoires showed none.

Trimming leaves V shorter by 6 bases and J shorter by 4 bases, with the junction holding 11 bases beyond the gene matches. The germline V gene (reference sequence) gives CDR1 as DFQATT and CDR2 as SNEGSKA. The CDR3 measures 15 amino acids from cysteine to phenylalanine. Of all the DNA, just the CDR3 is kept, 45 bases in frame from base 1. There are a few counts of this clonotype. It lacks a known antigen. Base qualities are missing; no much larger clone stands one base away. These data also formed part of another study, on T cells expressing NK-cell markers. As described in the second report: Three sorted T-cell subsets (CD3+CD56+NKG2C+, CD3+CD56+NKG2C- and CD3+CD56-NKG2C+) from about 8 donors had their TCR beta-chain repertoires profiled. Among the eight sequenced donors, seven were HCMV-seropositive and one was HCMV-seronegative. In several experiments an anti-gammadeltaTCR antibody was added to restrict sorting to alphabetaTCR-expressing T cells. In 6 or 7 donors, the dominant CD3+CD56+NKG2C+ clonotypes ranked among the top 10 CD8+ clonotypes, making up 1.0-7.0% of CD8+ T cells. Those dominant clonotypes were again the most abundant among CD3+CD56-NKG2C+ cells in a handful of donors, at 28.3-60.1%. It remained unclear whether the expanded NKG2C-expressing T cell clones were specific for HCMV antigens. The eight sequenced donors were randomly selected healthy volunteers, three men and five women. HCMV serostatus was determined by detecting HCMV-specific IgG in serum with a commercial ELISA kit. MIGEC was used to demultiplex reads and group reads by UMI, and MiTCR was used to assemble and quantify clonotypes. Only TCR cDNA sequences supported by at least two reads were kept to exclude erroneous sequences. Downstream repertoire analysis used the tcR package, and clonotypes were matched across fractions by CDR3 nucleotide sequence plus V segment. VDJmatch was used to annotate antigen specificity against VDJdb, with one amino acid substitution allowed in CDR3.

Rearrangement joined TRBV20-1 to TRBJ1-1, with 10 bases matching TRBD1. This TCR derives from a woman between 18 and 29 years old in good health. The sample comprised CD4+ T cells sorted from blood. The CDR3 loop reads CSAPPGQGGGTEAFF. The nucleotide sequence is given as TGCAGTGCCCCCCCAGGACAGGGGGGGGGCACTGAAGCTTTCTTT.